This T cell receptor beta chain was captured by sequencing in a study of identical twins. Overall study results and limits: Fewer insertions characterized abundant cord blood beta clonotypes, whereas memory repertoires showed none.

V lost 7 bases and J 6 bases, leaving 12 bases between the germline ends. From germline, CDR1 is KGHDR and CDR2 SFDVKD. CDR3 length: 13 residues. After template switching added a universal primer site, the resulting cDNA carried unique molecular identifiers. TCRdb processed the 5' RACE reads anew with MiXCR; each CDR3 protein has one entry. The sample lists more than 1.5 million distinct CDR3 sequences, about 32% occurring once. On this clonotype: Its cognate antigen is unknown.

The TCR comes from a newborn girl in good health. The V and J genes are TRBV24-1 and TRBJ2-1; a weak D match, TRBD2 (6 bases). The sequenced sample consisted of cord blood. CDR3 protein: CATSGTPPNEQFF. The CDR3 bases are TGTGCCACCAGCGGGACTCCCCCCAATGAGCAGTTCTTC.